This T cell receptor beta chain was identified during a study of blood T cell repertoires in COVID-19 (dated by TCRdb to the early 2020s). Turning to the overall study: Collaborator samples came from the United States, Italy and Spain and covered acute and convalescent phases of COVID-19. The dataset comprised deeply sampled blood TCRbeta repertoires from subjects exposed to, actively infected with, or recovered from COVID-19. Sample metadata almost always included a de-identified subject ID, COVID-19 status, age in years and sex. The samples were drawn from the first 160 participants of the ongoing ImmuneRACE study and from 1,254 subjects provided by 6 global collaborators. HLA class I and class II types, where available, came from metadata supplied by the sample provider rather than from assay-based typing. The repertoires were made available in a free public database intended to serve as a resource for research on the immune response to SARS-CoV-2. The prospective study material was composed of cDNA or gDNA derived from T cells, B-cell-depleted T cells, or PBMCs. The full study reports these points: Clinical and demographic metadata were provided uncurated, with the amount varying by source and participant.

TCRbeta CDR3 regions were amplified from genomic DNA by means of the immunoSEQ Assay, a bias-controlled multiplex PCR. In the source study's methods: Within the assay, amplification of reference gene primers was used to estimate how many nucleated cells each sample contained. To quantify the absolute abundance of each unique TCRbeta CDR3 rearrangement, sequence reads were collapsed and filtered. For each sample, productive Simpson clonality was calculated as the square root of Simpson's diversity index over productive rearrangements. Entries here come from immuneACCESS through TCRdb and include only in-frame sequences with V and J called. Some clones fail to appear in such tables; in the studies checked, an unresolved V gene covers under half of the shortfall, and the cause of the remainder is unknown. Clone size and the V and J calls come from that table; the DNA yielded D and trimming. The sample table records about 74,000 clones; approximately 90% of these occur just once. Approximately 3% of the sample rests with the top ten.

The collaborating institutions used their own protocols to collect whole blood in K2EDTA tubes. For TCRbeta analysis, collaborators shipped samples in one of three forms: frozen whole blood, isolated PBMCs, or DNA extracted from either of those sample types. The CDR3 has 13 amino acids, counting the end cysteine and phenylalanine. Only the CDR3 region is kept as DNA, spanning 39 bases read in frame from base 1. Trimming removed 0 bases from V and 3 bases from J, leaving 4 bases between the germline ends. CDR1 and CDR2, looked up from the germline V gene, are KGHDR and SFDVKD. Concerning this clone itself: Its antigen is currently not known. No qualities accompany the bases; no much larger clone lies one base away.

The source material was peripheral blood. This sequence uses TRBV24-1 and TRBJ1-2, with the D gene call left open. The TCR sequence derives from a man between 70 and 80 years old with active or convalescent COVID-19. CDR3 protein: CATSDLGDYGYTF. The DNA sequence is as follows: TGTGCCACCAGTGATTTGGGAGACTATGGCTACACCTTC.